The rows below give T cell receptor beta chains drawn from one sample of a study of blood T cell repertoires in COVID-19. Profiled with immunoSEQ multiplex PCR; TCRdb holds only in-frame clones, not every one. The table shows roughly 100,000 clones, with about four fifths occurring only once. The specimen sequenced was peripheral blood. The receptors derive from a man aged 35 to 55 with active or convalescent COVID-19. The CDR3 runs from the conserved cysteine through the conserved F or W. A D gene is named only where the DNA matches it firmly. Rows give clone size only sometimes, using once, few, many, or a class for an expanded clone.

cdr3_aa	cdr3_nt	j_call	d_call	clone_size	v_call
CASSYQVGGYTQYF	TGTGCCAGCAGTTACCAGGTGGGAGGATATACGCAGTATTTT	TRBJ2-3	-	-	TRBV6-2/TRBV6-3
CASSEKTGTFSYEQYF	TGTGCCAGCAGTGAAAAGACAGGGACTTTCTCCTACGAGCAGTACTTC	TRBJ2-7	-	-	TRBV6-1
CATSRDIGEKSYGYTF	TGTGCCACCAGCAGAGATATCGGGGAGAAGAGCTATGGCTACACCTTC	TRBJ1-2	-	-	TRBV15
CASSLSGAGELFF	TGTGCCAGCAGTTTGAGCGGGGCTGGGGAGCTGTTTTTT	TRBJ2-2	TRBD2	few	TRBV27
CASSLSRGIGYTF	TGTGCCAGCAGTTTATCCAGGGGGATTGGCTACACCTTC	TRBJ1-2	TRBD1	-	TRBV28
CASSLEGGTGPNYGYTF	TGTGCCAGCAGCTTAGAGGGGGGGACAGGCCCTAACTATGGCTACACCTTC	TRBJ1-2	TRBD1	-	TRBV7-2
CSASRGAGETQYF	TGCAGTGCTAGTCGTGGGGCCGGGGAGACCCAGTACTTC	TRBJ2-5	-	-	TRBV20-1
CASSQGTGSRNGYTF	TGCGCCAGCAGCCAGGGGACAGGGAGCAGGAATGGCTACACCTTC	TRBJ1-2	TRBD1	-	TRBV4-1
CASSPGQIQETQYF	TGTGCCAGCAGCCCGGGACAGATCCAAGAGACCCAGTACTTC	TRBJ2-5	TRBD1	-	TRBV9
CASSGQGGQPQHF	TGTGCCAGCAGCGGACAGGGGGGGCAGCCCCAGCATTTT	TRBJ1-5	TRBD1	-	TRBV2